This TCR beta chain was recorded in a study of T cell changes during pregnancy in multiple sclerosis (dated by TCRdb to about 2019). Regarding the complete study: The study examined how the T cell repertoire changed over the course of pregnancy in women with multiple sclerosis.

Measured from the cysteine to the phenylalanine, the CDR3 is 17 residues long. Only the CDR3 DNA stays, 51 bases, in frame from base 1. In the germline V gene, CDR1 corresponds to MGHRA and CDR2 to YSYEKL. V sheds 0 bases and J sheds 0 bases, leaving 9 bases between their ends. Libraries came from the immunoSEQ multiplex PCR assay. Drawn from immuneACCESS, this table holds only the in-frame rearrangements with V and J called that TCRdb kept. Clones are partly lost; checked studies trace under half to an unresolved V gene and leave the rest unexplained. The sample table records 60,000 to 90,000 clones; approximately 94% of these occur just once. The top ten clonotypes cover 2.5% to 3% of the sample. About this clone: Its binding antigen is unknown. The sample holds no much larger clone one base away, and base qualities are not on file.

Sequencing used peripheral blood, obtained after pregnancy. The rearranged chain carries TRBV4-1 and TRBJ1-6; the D gene cannot be resolved reliably. This TCR derives from a female donor in good health, enrolled as a control in a pregnancy study. The DNA reads as follows: TGCGCCAGCAGCCAAGATCCTCGGAGCTCCTATAATTCACCCCTCCACTTT. Its translation reads: CASSQDPRSSYNSPLHF.